This is a list of T cell receptor beta chains from one sample in a study of blood T cells in healthy people across ages. MiXCR, applied by TCRdb to the 5' RACE reads, yields one record per CDR3 protein. The data hold hundreds of thousands of distinct CDR3 sequences, with roughly 46% observed a single time. The sequencing input was blood. Source of these receptors: a man aged 80 or over in good health. Both conserved end residues are part of each CDR3. Fields, in order: D gene, clone size, J gene, V gene, CDR3 DNA, CDR3 protein. D genes are given only for firm matches. Size tells how often a clone was seen (once, few, many) or the class of an expanded clone, and some rows leave it out.

NA,NA,TRBJ2-1,TRBV3-1,TGTGCCAGCAGCCAGGGAAGTCTTACTACCTACAATGAGCAGTTCTTC,CASSQGSLTTYNEQFF
TRBD2,NA,TRBJ2-1,TRBV10-3,TGTGCCATCAGTTGGACTAGCGGGAACAATGAGCAGTTCTTC,CAISWTSGNNEQFF
TRBD2,NA,TRBJ2-4,TRBV6-4,TGTGCCAGCAGTGAAGCAGCGGGAGCTGACATTCAGTACTTC,CASSEAAGADIQYF
TRBD2,NA,TRBJ2-7,TRBV3-1,TGTGCCAGCAGCCCCCTAACTAGCGGGTTTTCCTACGAGCAGTACTTC,CASSPLTSGFSYEQYF
NA,NA,TRBJ1-1,TRBV5-6,TGTGCCAGCAGCTTGGTGGAAATGAACACTGAAGCTTTCTTT,CASSLVEMNTEAFF
TRBD1,few,TRBJ2-7,TRBV30,TGTGCCTGGAGCCTCCGGACAGGGGCCTACGAGCAGTACTTC,CAWSLRTGAYEQYF
NA,many,TRBJ2-7,TRBV7-2,TGTGCCAGCAGCTTGACCGGAAGCTCCTACGAGCAGTACTTC,CASSLTGSSYEQYF
NA,once,TRBJ2-3,TRBV29-1,TGCAGCGTGGCAGAGTTTAGGGGCACAGATACGCAGTATTTT,CSVAEFRGTDTQYF
TRBD1,few,TRBJ1-1,TRBV12-3/TRBV12-4,TGTGCCAGCAGTTTAAGTGTAGGACAGGGGGCGCGTCCTGAAGCTTTCTTT,CASSLSVGQGARPEAFF
TRBD1,few,TRBJ2-1,TRBV5-1,TGCGCCAGCAGCTCCCAGACAGGGGCTACATACAATGAGCAGTTCTTC,CASSSQTGATYNEQFF
NA,few,TRBJ1-2,TRBV20-1,TGCAGTGCTAGATCGGTCCAGGGTGGCTACACCTTC,CSARSVQGGYTF
NA,NA,TRBJ1-6,TRBV2,TGTGCCAGCTCGATCGTTCAGGGGAGTAATTCACCCCTCCACTTT,CASSIVQGSNSPLHF
NA,once,TRBJ2-4,TRBV4-2,TGTGCCAGCAGCCGCCAAAGGAGTAGAGAGCAGTACTTC,CASSRQRSREQYF
TRBD2,NA,TRBJ2-1,TRBV9,TGTGCCAGCAGCGTGCCGTCTAGCGGGAGTTTCAATGAGCAGTTCTTC,CASSVPSSGSFNEQFF
NA,NA,TRBJ2-7,TRBV7-2,TGTGCCAGCAGCCCCCGTAGAGAAGACTACGAGCAGTACTTC,CASSPRREDYEQYF
NA,many,TRBJ2-3,TRBV20-1,TGCAGTGCTGAGACCACAGATACGCAGTATTTT,CSAETTDTQYF
TRBD2,NA,TRBJ2-3,TRBV11-2,TGTGCCAGCAGCTTAGTTCTTAGCGGGAGTGGCCGTACAGATACGCAGTATTTT,CASSLVLSGSGRTDTQYF
NA,few,TRBJ2-1,TRBV20-1,TGCAGTGCTAGACCGACTAATGAGCAGTTCTTC,CSARPTNEQFF
TRBD2,NA,TRBJ2-1,TRBV7-6,TGTGCCAGCAGCTTAGTTTCCAGCGGGAGTTCTATGAATGAGCAGTTCTTC,CASSLVSSGSSMNEQFF
TRBD2,few,TRBJ2-1,TRBV20-1,TGCAGTGCCAGAGGACTAGCGGAGAACAATGAGCAGTTCTTC,CSARGLAENNEQFF
TRBD1,many,TRBJ2-1,TRBV7-2,TGTGCCAGCACCCCGGACAGGGGGCGCCGTGAGCAGTTCTTC,CASTPDRGRREQFF
NA,NA,TRBJ1-5,TRBV28,TGTGCCAGCAGGCCCGACCGTAGGGGCCAGCCCCAGCATTTT,CASRPDRRGQPQHF
NA,NA,TRBJ2-7,TRBV25-1,TGTGCCAGCAGTGAATACAGCGTCTCCTACGAGCAGTACTTC,CASSEYSVSYEQYF
TRBD2,few,TRBJ2-7,TRBV6-2/TRBV6-3,TGTGCCAGCCGCGGGAGAGTCGGGTACGAGCAGTACTTC,CASRGRVGYEQYF
NA,NA,TRBJ2-2,TRBV6-1,TGTGCCAGCATTTTACGACAAGCGAACACCGGGGAGCTGTTTTTT,CASILRQANTGELFF
TRBD1,NA,TRBJ2-1,TRBV6-5,TGTGCCAGCAGAACACAGGGGGGCGGCTACAATGAGCAGTTCTTC,CASRTQGGGYNEQFF
TRBD2,once,TRBJ2-2,TRBV29-1,TGCAGCGTCTACTCCCGGGCTAGCGGGAGCACCGGGGAGCTGTTTTTT,CSVYSRASGSTGELFF
NA,NA,TRBJ2-5,TRBV30,TGTGCCTGGAGTGTAAAACAAGAGACCCAGTACTTC,CAWSVKQETQYF